This TCR beta chain originates from a study of OX40 agonist ivuxolimab in advanced cancers. About the study: A partial response was reached by three patients: one with hepatocellular carcinoma and two with cutaneous melanoma. Notes on the study in general: Averaged across samples, CD8+ T cells carried more expanded clones than CD4+ did. Antigen specificity remained undetermined for the expanded peripheral T cells.

This clone has just a few counts. Its antigen remains unknown. Sequencing used immunoSEQ multiplex PCR; TCRdb keeps in-frame clones, though not all of them. The table records tens of thousands of clones, 82% of them present only once. The cohort excluded patients with autoimmune disease history or systemic immunosuppression. Germline V gene data show CDR1 as MNHEY and CDR2 as SVGAGI. V was clipped by 5 bases and J by 4 bases; unmatched bases: 7. CDR3 length equals 14 residues. The rearrangement joins TRBV6-5 to TRBJ1-2, with 7 bases lining up with TRBD1. The sequenced sample was CD4+ or CD8+ T cells sorted from blood, obtained in a trial of the OX40 agonist ivuxolimab. This receptor was identified in an adult with an advanced solid tumor such as melanoma, head and neck, liver or kidney cancer. CDR3 nucleotides: TGTGCCAGCAGTCGACAGGGTTCCTCCTATGGCTACACCTTC. It is translated as CASSRQGSSYGYTF.